The 21 T cell receptor beta chains listed next were all sequenced from one sample in a study of blood T cells in healthy people across ages. It was with a sample-barcoded 5' primer and a J-beta primer mix that a second PCR of roughly 6 to 12 cycles was run. TCRdb used MiXCR to reprocess the 5' RACE reads, holding one entry per CDR3 protein. This sample has about 640,000 distinct CDR3 sequences, with under 70% found just once. Sequenced sample: blood. These receptors all come from a man aged 55 to 70 in good health.

The chain has TRBV7-9 and TRBJ1-1; 8 bases map to TRBD1. From germline, CDR1 is SEHNR and CDR2 FQNEAQ (reference sequence). CDR3 length: 17 amino acids. Trimming removed 5 bases from V and 6 bases from J; junction bases left unmatched: 17. This CDR3 reads CASSPWTRQGRGSEAFF. For the CDR3, the DNA is TGTGCCAGCAGCCCGTGGACTAGACAGGGGAGAGGCTCTGAAGCTTTCTTT. Using reference TRBV7-9 and TRBJ1-1 for the parts outside the CDR3, the full variable domain is DTGVSQNPRHKITKRGQNVTFRCDPISEHNRLYWYRQTLGQGPEFLTYFQNEAQLEKSRLLSDRFSAERPKGSFSTLEIQRTEQGDSAMYLCASSPWTRQGRGSEAFFGQGTRLTVV.

The CDR3 region has the DNA TGTGCCAGCACCTGGACAGGGGGAATCTCTGGGGCCAACGTCCTGACTTTC. As protein: CASTWTGGISGANVLTF. J is TRBJ2-6 and V is TRBV7-2; 10 bases map to TRBD1. The V gene end was trimmed by 7 bases and the J gene end by 0 bases; junction bases not matched to a gene: 6. In germline, CDR1 is SGHTA, CDR2 FQGNSA. The CDR3 consists of 17 residues.

The rearrangement links TRBV28 to TRBJ1-2; D is undetermined. Germline CDR1 is MDHEN and CDR2 is SYDVKM. V lost 6 bases and J lost 3, with 14 bases in between. CDR3 length: 14 residues. Written as DNA, the CDR3 is TGTGCCAGCAGACCTACGCCGGGCTACTATGGCTACACCTTC. Protein: CASRPTPGYYGYTF.

The chain has TRBV7-6 and TRBJ2-3; D call uncertain. CDR3 size: 13 residues. The V end was cut by 1 base, the J end by 6 bases, with 8 bases between. CDR1 is SGHVS, CDR2 FNYEAQ, per germline. Here the CDR3 reads CASSLGPEDTQYF. Here the CDR3 DNA reads TGTGCCAGCAGCTTAGGGCCAGAGGATACGCAGTATTTT.

The chain couples TRBV7-8 to TRBJ1-2; 7 nucleotides match TRBD1. This CDR3 is built from 15 residues. In germline, CDR1 is SGHVS, CDR2 FQNEAQ. V lost 5 bases to trimming and J lost 6 bases; unmatched junction nucleotides: 12. CDR3 nucleotides: TGTGCCAGCAGCCTAGAGGGGGCGGGGACCGATGGCTACACCTTC. Protein sequence: CASSLEGAGTDGYTF. Combining the CDR3 with reference TRBV7-8 and TRBJ1-2 gives the whole variable domain GAGVSQSPRYKVAKRGQDVALRCDPISGHVSLFWYQQALGQGPEFLTYFQNEAQLDKSGLPSDRFFAERPEGSVSTLKIQRTQQEDSAVYLCASSLEGAGTDGYTFGSGTRLTVV.

Concerning this clonotype itself: A much more abundant neighbour one base away suggests this may be a read error. V is TRBV3-1 and J is TRBJ2-5, with TRBD1 matching 9 bases. The germline V gene has CDR1 LGHDT and CDR2 YNNKEL (reference sequence). Germline trimming cut 2 bases from V and 12 bases from J; bases unmatched to any gene: 7. The CDR3 totals 13 residues. The CDR3 spells CASSQSWDREEYF. The DNA of the CDR3 is TGTGCCAGCAGCCAAAGCTGGGACAGGGAAGAGTACTTC.

There are a few counts of this clonotype. The rearrangement links TRBV28 to TRBJ2-1, with D perhaps assigned TRBD1 or TRBD2 (6 bases each). Trimming took 3 bases from V and 9 from J, leaving 18 bases between them. The CDR3 is 15 residues long. Germline V lookup: CDR1 MDHEN, CDR2 SYDVKM. This chain's CDR3 is CASSFAYRGVVEQFF. CDR3 nucleotides: TGTGCCAGCAGTTTTGCGTATAGGGGGGTAGTTGAGCAGTTCTTC. The full variable domain, rest sourced from reference TRBV28 and TRBJ2-1, is DVKVTQSSRYLVKRTGEKVFLECVQDMDHENMFWYRQDPGLGLRLIYFSYDVKMKEKGDIPEGYSVSREKKERFSLILESASTNQTSMYLCASSFAYRGVVEQFFGPGTRLTVL.

This clonotype has more than one count but fewer than ten. The rearrangement joins TRBV4-1 to TRBJ2-1; no clear D gene. V shed 2 bases and J shed 3 bases, with 8 bases lying between them. CDR3 size: 14 residues. CDR1 MGHRA and CDR2 YSYEKL come from the germline V gene. CDR3 region: CASSQTEFYNEQFF. CDR3 in DNA: TGCGCCAGCAGCCAAACGGAGTTCTACAATGAGCAGTTCTTC.

The V and J genes are TRBV3-1 and TRBJ2-5; D not certain. This CDR3 is built from 16 residues. CDR1 is LGHDT, CDR2 YNNKEL, per germline (reference sequence). Trimming cost V 4 bases and J 5 bases, with 20 bases left between them. The DNA for the CDR3 is TGTGCCAGCAGCCCGTGGGGTGGAGCGCTCGTCGAGACCCAGTACTTC. Protein sequence: CASSPWGGALVETQYF.

V is TRBV25-1 and J is TRBJ2-3; D assignment may be TRBD1 or TRBD2 (5 bases each). From germline, CDR1 is MGHDK and CDR2 SYGVNS. The CDR3 contains 14 residues. V was cut by 3 bases and J by 7 bases, with 14 bases left in between. The CDR3 DNA is TGTGCCAGCAGTGACCCTCGGGGCGCGAATACGCAGTATTTT. It codes for CASSDPRGANTQYF. Filled out from reference TRBV25-1 and TRBJ2-3, the complete variable domain reads EADIYQTPRYLVIGTGKKITLECSQTMGHDKMYWYQQDPGMELHLIHYSYGVNSTEKGDLSSESTVSRIRTEHFPLTLESARPSHTSQYLCASSDPRGANTQYFGPGTRLTVL.

This sequence joins TRBV14 and TRBJ1-6; D not resolved. The CDR3 is 17 amino acids. Trimming took 0 bases from V and 0 from J, leaving 9 bases between them. Germline CDR1 reads SGHDN; CDR2 reads FVKESK. The CDR3 nucleotides read TGTGCCAGCAGCCAAGATATGCAGAGCTCCTATAATTCACCCCTCCACTTT. It is translated as CASSQDMQSSYNSPLHF.

This rearrangement joins TRBV7-2 to TRBJ2-1, with a tentative D call TRBD1 (6 bases). This CDR3 contains 15 residues. Germline values: CDR1 SGHTA, CDR2 FQGNSA. V shed 1 base and J shed 3 bases, with 10 bases lying between them. The CDR3 protein is CASSLESGVYNEQFF. CDR3 in DNA: TGTGCCAGCAGCTTAGAATCAGGGGTCTACAATGAGCAGTTCTTC.

This clonotype was picked up a small number of times. This chain links TRBV28 with TRBJ1-2; unclear D gene. Trimming removed 3 bases from V and 0 bases from J, with 8 bases in between. Germline CDR1 reads MDHEN; CDR2 reads SYDVKM. The CDR3 loop spans 14 amino acids. As DNA, the CDR3 is TGTGCCAGCAGTTTTGCCGGAGCTAACTATGGCTACACCTTC. Translated: CASSFAGANYGYTF.

The CDR3 DNA follows: TGCGCCAGCAGCCCCCGTGGCCGGGGTCTCTACAATGAGCAGTTCTTC. It yields the protein CASSPRGRGLYNEQFF. The chain carries TRBV5-1 and TRBJ2-1, with D tentatively TRBD2 (5 bases). The CDR3 extends over 16 amino acids. Trimming took off 4 bases at V and 3 bases at J, with 17 bases between the two ends. The germline V gene has CDR1 SGHRS and CDR2 YFSETQ.

This clonotype showed up just once. This chain connects TRBV4-1 to TRBJ1-4; D not certain. The CDR3 length is 13 residues. V was pared by 0 bases and J by 8 bases, with 7 bases between. From germline, CDR1 is MGHRA and CDR2 YSYEKL. The DNA of the CDR3 is TGCGCCAGCAGCCAAGATCTAAGCGAAAAACTGTTTTTT. It yields the protein CASSQDLSEKLFF.

The V and J genes are TRBV5-5 and TRBJ1-2, with D uncertain. Looked up from germline, CDR1 is SGHKS and CDR2 is YYEKEE (reference sequence). The CDR3 runs to 11 residues. The V end was cut by 7 bases, the J end by 8 bases, with 12 bases between. CDR3 DNA: TGTGCCAGCGGACCGGCTTGGGGCTACACCTTC. Encoded protein: CASGPAWGYTF.

The chain recombines TRBV20-1 with TRBJ2-3; 10 bases match TRBD1. The ends lost 1 base at V and 2 bases at J; junction bases unmatched: 6. CDR1 is DFQATT, CDR2 SNEGSKA, per germline (reference sequence). This CDR3 comprises 16 residues. The CDR3 bases are TGCAGTGCTAGAGCGTGGGACAGGGGTTACACAGATACGCAGTATTTT. It encodes CSARAWDRGYTDTQYF.

The chain recombines TRBV20-1 with TRBJ2-1, with 12 bases that match TRBD1. Germline-derived CDR1 and CDR2 are DFQATT and SNEGSKA (reference sequence). The CDR3 is 15 residues long. Trimming at V came to 5 bases and at J to 7 bases, leaving 9 bases not matched to a gene. CDR3 residues: CSADPGQGAINEQFF. CDR3 DNA: TGCAGTGCTGACCCGGGACAGGGGGCGATTAATGAGCAGTTCTTC.

This rearrangement joins TRBV7-2 to TRBJ2-3, with 8 bases fitting TRBD1. From germline, CDR1 is SGHTA and CDR2 FQGNSA. This CDR3 comprises 15 residues. The ends lost 5 bases at V and 2 bases at J; junction bases unmatched: 6. The CDR3 DNA reads as TGTGCCAGCAGCCGGGACAGGCCAGACACAGATACGCAGTATTTT. It codes for CASSRDRPDTDTQYF.

The V and J genes are TRBV12-3 or TRBV12-4 and TRBJ2-5; D perhaps matches TRBD1 (6 bases). The V gene lost 5 bases and the J gene lost 3 bases, with 13 bases spanning the gap. There are 14 residues in the CDR3. CDR3 in amino acids: CASSRTGQKETQYF. CDR3 nucleotide sequence: TGTGCCAGCAGTAGAACGGGACAAAAAGAGACCCAGTACTTC.

This clonotype was observed many times. V gene TRBV7-2 combines with J gene TRBJ2-7; unclear D gene. V lost 1 base and J 3 bases, leaving 7 bases between the germline ends. This CDR3 has 13 amino acids. The germline V gene encodes CDR1 SGHTA and CDR2 FQGNSA. For the CDR3, the DNA is TGTGCCAGCAGCTTAGGTACTTACTACGAGCAGTACTTC. Encoded protein: CASSLGTYYEQYF.